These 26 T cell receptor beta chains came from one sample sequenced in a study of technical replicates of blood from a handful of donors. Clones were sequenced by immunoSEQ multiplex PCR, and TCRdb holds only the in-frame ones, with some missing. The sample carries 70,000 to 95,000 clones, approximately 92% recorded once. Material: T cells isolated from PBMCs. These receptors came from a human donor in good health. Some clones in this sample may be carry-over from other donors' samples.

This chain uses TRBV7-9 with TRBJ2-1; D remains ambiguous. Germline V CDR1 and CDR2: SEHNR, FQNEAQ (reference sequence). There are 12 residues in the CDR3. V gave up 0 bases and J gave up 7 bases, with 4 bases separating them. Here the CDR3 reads CASSLAQNEQFF. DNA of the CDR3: TGTGCCAGCAGCTTAGCCCAGAATGAGCAGTTCTTC.

The CDR3 is CASSVYSIPNEKLFF. As DNA, the CDR3 is TGTGCCAGCAGTGTATACTCCATCCCTAATGAAAAACTGTTTTTT. This sequence joins TRBV2 and TRBJ1-4; the D is unclear. CDR1 is SNHLY, CDR2 FYNNEI, per germline. CDR3 length equals 15 residues. With 4 bases removed from V and 3 bases from J, the gap between germline ends came to 12 bases.

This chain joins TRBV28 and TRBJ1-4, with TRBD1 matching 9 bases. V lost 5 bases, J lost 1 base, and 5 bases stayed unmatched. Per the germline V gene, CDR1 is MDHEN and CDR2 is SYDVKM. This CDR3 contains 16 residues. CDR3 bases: TGTGCCAGCAGTCGGGGGACAGGGATAACTAATGAAAAACTGTTTTTT. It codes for CASSRGTGITNEKLFF.

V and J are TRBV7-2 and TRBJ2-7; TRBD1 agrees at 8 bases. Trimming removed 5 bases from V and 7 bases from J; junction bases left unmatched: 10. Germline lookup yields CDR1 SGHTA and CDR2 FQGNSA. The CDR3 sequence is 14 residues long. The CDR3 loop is CASSPGQAAWEQYF. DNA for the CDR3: TGTGCCAGCAGCCCGGGACAGGCCGCCTGGGAGCAGTACTTC.

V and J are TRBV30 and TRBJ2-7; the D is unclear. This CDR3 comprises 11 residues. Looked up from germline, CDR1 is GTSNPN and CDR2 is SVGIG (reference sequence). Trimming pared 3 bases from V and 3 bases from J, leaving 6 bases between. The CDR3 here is CAWRGNYEQYF. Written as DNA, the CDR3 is TGTGCCTGGAGGGGCAACTACGAGCAGTACTTC.

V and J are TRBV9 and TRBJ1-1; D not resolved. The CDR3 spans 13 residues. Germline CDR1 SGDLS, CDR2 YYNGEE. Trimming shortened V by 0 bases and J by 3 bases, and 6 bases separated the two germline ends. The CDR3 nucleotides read TGTGCCAGCAGCGTAGGGGCGTACACTGAAGCTTTCTTT. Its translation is CASSVGAYTEAFF.

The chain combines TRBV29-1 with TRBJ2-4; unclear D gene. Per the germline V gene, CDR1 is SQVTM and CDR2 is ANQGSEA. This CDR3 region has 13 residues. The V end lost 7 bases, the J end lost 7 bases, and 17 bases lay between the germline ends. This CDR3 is CSGVLTGENIQYF. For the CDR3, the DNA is TGCAGCGGAGTTCTCACCGGTGAGAACATTCAGTACTTC.

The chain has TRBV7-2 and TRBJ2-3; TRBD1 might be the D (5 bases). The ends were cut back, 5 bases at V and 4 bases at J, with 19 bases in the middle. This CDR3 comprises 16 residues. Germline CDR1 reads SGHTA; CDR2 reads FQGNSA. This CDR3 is CASSPTDPQGADTQYF. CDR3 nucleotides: TGTGCCAGCAGCCCGACGGACCCCCAGGGCGCAGATACGCAGTATTTT.

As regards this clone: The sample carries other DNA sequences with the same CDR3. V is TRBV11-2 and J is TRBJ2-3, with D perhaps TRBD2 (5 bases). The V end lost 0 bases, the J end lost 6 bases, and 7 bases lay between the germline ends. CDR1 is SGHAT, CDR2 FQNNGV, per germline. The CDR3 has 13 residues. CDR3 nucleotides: TGTGCCAGCAGCTTAGATCGAGGGGATACGCAGTATTTT. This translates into CASSLDRGDTQYF.

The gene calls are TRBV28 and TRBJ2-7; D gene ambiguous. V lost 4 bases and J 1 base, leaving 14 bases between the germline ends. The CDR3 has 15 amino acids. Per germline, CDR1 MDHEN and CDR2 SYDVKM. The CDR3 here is CASSSRRSKSYEQYF. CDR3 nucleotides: TGTGCCAGCAGTTCTCGTCGGAGTAAATCCTACGAGCAGTACTTC.

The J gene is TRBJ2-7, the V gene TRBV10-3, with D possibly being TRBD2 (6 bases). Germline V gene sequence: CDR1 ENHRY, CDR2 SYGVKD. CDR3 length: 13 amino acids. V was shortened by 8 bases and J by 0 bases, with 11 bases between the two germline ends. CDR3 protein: CAIGVSGSYEQYF. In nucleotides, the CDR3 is TGTGCCATCGGGGTTAGCGGCTCCTACGAGCAGTACTTC.

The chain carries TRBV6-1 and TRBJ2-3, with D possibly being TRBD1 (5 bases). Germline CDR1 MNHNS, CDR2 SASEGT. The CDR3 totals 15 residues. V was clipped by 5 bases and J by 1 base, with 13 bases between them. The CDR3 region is CASSSGIGGTDTQYF. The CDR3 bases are TGTGCCAGCAGTTCCGGTATAGGGGGCACAGATACGCAGTATTTT.

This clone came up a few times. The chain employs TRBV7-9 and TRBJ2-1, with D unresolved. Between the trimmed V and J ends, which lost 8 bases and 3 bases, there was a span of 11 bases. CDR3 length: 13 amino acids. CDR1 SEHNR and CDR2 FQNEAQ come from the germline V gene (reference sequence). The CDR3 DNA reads TGTGCCAGCGCGCCCACCTACTACAATGAGCAGTTCTTC. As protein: CASAPTYYNEQFF.

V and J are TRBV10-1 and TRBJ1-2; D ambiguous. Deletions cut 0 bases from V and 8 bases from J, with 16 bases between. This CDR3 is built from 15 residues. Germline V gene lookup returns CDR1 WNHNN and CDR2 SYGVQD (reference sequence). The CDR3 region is CASSESGRGLGGYTF. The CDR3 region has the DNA TGCGCCAGCAGTGAGTCGGGTCGAGGGCTTGGAGGCTACACCTTC.

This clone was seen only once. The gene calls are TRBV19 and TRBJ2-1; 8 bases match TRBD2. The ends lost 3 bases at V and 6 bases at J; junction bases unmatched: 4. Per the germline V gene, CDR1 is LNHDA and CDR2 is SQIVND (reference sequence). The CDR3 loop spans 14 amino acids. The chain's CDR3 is CASSMLLAGNEQFF. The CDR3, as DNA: TGTGCCAGTAGTATGCTCCTAGCGGGCAATGAGCAGTTCTTC.

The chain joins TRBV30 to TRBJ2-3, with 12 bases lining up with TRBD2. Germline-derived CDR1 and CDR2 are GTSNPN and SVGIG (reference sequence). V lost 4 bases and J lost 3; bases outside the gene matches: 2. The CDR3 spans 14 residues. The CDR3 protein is CAWTTSGRTDTQYF. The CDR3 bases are TGTGCCTGGACCACTAGCGGGAGGACAGATACGCAGTATTTT.

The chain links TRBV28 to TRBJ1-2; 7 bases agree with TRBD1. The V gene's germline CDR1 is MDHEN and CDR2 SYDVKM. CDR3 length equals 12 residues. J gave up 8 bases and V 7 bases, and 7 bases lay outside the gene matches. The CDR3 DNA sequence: TGTGCCAGCAATACAGGGGCGGAAGGCTACACCTTC. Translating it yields CASNTGAEGYTF.

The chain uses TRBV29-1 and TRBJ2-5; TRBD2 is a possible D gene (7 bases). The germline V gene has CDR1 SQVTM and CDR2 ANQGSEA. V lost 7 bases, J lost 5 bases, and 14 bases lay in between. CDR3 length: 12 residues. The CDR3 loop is CSAGGRWETQYF. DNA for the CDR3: TGCAGCGCCGGGGGGCGTTGGGAGACCCAGTACTTC.

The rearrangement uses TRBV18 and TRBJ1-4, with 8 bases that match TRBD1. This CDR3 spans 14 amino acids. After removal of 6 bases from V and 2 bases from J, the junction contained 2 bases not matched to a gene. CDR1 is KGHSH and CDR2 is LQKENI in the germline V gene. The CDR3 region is CASSRDRTNEKLFF. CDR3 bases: TGTGCCAGCTCGCGGGACAGGACTAATGAAAAACTGTTTTTT.

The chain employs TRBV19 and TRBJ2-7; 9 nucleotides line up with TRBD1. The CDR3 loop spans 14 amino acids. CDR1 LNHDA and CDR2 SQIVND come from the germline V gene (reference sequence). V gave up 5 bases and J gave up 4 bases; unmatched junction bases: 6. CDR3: CASSQGQGTYEQYF. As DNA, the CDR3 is TGTGCCAGTAGTCAAGGACAGGGGACGTACGAGCAGTACTTC.

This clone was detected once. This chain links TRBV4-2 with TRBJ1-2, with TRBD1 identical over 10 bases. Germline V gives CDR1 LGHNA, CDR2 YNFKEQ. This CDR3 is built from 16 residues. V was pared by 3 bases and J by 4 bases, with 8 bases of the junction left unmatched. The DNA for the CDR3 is TGTGCCAGCAGCCAGAGACAGGGGGCTAATCTCTATGGCTACACCTTC. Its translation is CASSQRQGANLYGYTF.

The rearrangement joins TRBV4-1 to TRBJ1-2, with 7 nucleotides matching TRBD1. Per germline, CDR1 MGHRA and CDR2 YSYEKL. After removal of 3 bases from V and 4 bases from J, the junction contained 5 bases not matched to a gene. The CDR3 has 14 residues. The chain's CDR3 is CASSQGQRTYGYTF. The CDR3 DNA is TGCGCCAGCAGCCAGGGACAGCGAACCTATGGCTACACCTTC.

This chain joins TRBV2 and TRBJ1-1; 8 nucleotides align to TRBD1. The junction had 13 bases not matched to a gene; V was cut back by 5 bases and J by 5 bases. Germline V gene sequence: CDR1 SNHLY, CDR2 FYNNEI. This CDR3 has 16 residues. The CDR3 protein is CASSPTGGERGTEAFF. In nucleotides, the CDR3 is TGTGCCAGCAGTCCTACAGGGGGAGAGAGAGGAACTGAAGCTTTCTTT. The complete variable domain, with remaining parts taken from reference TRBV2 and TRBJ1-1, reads EPEVTQTPSHQVTQMGQEVILRCVPISNHLYFYWYRQILGQKVEFLVSFYNNEISEKSEIFDDQFSVERPDGSNFTLKIRSTKLEDSAMYFCASSPTGGERGTEAFFGQGTRLTVV.

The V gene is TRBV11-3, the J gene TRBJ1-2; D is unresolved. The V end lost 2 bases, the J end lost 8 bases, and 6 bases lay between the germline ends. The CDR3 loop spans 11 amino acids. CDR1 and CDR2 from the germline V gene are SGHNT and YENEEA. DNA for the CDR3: TGTGCCAGCAGCTTATACTGGGGCTACACCTTC. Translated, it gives CASSLYWGYTF.

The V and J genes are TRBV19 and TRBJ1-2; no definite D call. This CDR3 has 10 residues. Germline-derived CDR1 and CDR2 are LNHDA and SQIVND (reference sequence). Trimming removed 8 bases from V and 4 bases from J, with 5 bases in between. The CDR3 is CASLGYGYTF. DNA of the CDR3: TGTGCCAGTCTCGGCTATGGCTACACCTTC. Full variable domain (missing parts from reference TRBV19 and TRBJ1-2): DGGITQSPKYLFRKEGQNVTLSCEQNLNHDAMYWYRQDPGQGLRLIYYSQIVNDFQKGDIAEGYSVSREKKESFPLTVTSAQKNPTAFYLCASLGYGYTFGSGTRLTVV.

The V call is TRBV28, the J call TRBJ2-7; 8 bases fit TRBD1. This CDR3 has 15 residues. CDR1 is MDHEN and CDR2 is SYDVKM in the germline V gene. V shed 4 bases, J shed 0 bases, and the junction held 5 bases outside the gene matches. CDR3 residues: CASSSTGTGSYEQYF. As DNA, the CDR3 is TGTGCCAGCAGTTCAACCGGGACAGGCTCCTACGAGCAGTACTTC.